A single sample gave rise to the 32 T cell receptor beta chains below, sequenced in a study of blood T cell repertoires in COVID-19. Sequencing used immunoSEQ multiplex PCR; TCRdb keeps in-frame clones, though not all of them. Among approximately 200,000 clones, 85% to 90% were seen once, and the ten largest hold 2.7%. Sequencing was performed on peripheral blood. These receptors came from a woman aged 55-70 years with acute or convalescent COVID-19.

The chain has TRBV11-2 and TRBJ2-5, with TRBD1 identical over 7 bases. The CDR3 runs to 15 residues. J lost 0 bases, V lost 5 bases, and 6 bases had no gene match. Germline V gene lookup returns CDR1 SGHAT and CDR2 FQNNGV. In DNA form, the CDR3 reads TGTGCCAGCAGCCGACAGGGCCAACACCAAGAGACCCAGTACTTC. Protein sequence: CASSRQGQHQETQYF.

The chain employs TRBV3-1 (or the pseudogene TRBV3-2) and TRBJ2-7, with 7 bases matching TRBD2. Trimming removed 3 bases from V and 3 bases from J; junction bases left unmatched: 5. The CDR3 is made up of 14 amino acids. Germline CDR1 reads LGHDT; CDR2 reads YNNKEL (reference sequence). DNA for the CDR3: TGTGCCAGCAGCCAGGGCGGGAGAATCTACGAGCAGTACTTC. Its translation is CASSQGGRIYEQYF.

The CDR3 DNA follows: TGTGCCTGGAGGCGGACTAGCTCGGGCACAGATACGCAGTATTTT. Amino acid sequence: CAWRRTSSGTDTQYF. This rearrangement joins TRBV30 to TRBJ2-3, with 8 nucleotides matching TRBD2. CDR1 GTSNPN and CDR2 SVGIG come from the germline V gene (reference sequence). CDR3 length: 15 amino acids. V lost 3 bases, J lost 1 base, and 6 bases stayed unmatched.

The chain links TRBV5-4 to TRBJ2-2, with TRBD1 as a possible D gene (5 bases). CDR3 length equals 15 residues. Trimming shortened V by 4 bases and J by 1 base, and 11 bases separated the two germline ends. Germline V gives CDR1 SGHNT, CDR2 YYREEE (reference sequence). CDR3 amino acids: CASSTETVNTGELFF. DNA of the CDR3: TGTGCCAGCAGCACGGAGACAGTGAACACCGGGGAGCTGTTTTTT.

The chain links TRBV6-2 or TRBV6-3 to TRBJ2-5; 7 bases are shared with TRBD1. Per germline, CDR1 MNHEY and CDR2 SVGEGT. Trimming removed 5 bases from V and 5 bases from J; junction bases left unmatched: 8. This CDR3 has 14 amino acids. The CDR3 here is CASSITGALETQYF. CDR3 sequence (DNA): TGTGCCAGCAGTATAACAGGGGCCCTGGAGACCCAGTACTTC.

Comments on this clone: This same CDR3 is encoded by further DNA sequences in the sample. The J gene is TRBJ2-3, the V gene TRBV7-9; no firm D call. Germline CDR1 is SEHNR and CDR2 is FQNEAQ (reference sequence). CDR3 size: 12 residues. V gave up 5 bases and J gave up 0 bases, with 3 bases separating them. Written as DNA, the CDR3 is TGTGCCAGCAGCCGGAGCACAGATACGCAGTATTTT. Its protein product is CASSRSTDTQYF.

In its sample, this clone was seen once. The chain joins TRBV5-1 to TRBJ1-2, with 7 bases identical to TRBD1. This CDR3 has 15 amino acids. V gave up 0 bases and J gave up 1 base; unmatched junction bases: 3. Per the germline V gene, CDR1 is SGHRS and CDR2 is YFSETQ. CDR3 DNA sequence: TGCGCCAGCAGCTTGGGGACAGGAGTTAACTATGGCTACACCTTC. Translating gives CASSLGTGVNYGYTF.

This clone was counted a single time. V gene TRBV18 combines with J gene TRBJ2-3, with 7 bases aligning to TRBD1. The CDR3 contains 18 residues. Germline lookup yields CDR1 KGHSH and CDR2 LQKENI. Unmatched junction bases numbered 19, after V lost 3 bases and J lost 7 bases. CDR3 coding DNA: TGTGCCAGCTCACCCGCCTTGGGTCGACAGGGCGTGAAAAATACGCAGTATTTT. This codes for CASSPALGRQGVKNTQYF.

V is TRBV19 and J is TRBJ2-4; the match to TRBD2 covers 9 bases. After removal of 4 bases from V and 3 bases from J, the junction contained 4 bases not matched to a gene. Germline lookup yields CDR1 LNHDA and CDR2 SQIVND (reference sequence). The length of the CDR3 is 15 residues. The DNA of the CDR3 is TGTGCCAGTAGTACTAGCGGGATAGTCAAAAACATTCAGTACTTC. This encodes CASSTSGIVKNIQYF. Based on the CDR3 plus reference TRBV19 and TRBJ2-4, the full variable domain is DGGITQSPKYLFRKEGQNVTLSCEQNLNHDAMYWYRQDPGQGLRLIYYSQIVNDFQKGDIAEGYSVSREKKESFPLTVTSAQKNPTAFYLCASSTSGIVKNIQYFGAGTRLSVL.

About this clone: Other DNA sequences in the sample encode the same CDR3. This chain connects TRBV3-1 (or the pseudogene TRBV3-2) to TRBJ1-2; 9 bases align to TRBD1. Trimming took 3 bases from V and 5 from J; bases not matched to a gene: 1. In germline, CDR1 is LGHDT, CDR2 YNNKEL (reference sequence). CDR3 size: 13 residues. In DNA, the CDR3 is TGTGCCAGCAGCCAGGGACAGGGTTATGGCTACACCTTC. Translation gives CASSQGQGYGYTF.

J is TRBJ2-1 and V is TRBV12-3 or TRBV12-4, with D unclear. V lost 2 bases, J lost 3 bases, and 5 bases lay in between. The CDR3 consists of 13 residues. As DNA, the CDR3 is TGTGCCAGCAGTTTATCAGGCTACAATGAGCAGTTCTTC. It specifies CASSLSGYNEQFF.

This clone appeared once. V usage is TRBV28 and J usage is TRBJ2-5; D is undetermined. Trimming pared 2 bases from V and 7 bases from J, leaving 14 bases between. The germline V gene has CDR1 MDHEN and CDR2 SYDVKM. CDR3 length: 14 residues. The CDR3 DNA sequence: TGTGCCAGCAGTTTAGGTGTCGCCTCGGGGACCCAGTACTTC. Translated, it gives CASSLGVASGTQYF.

This sequence joins TRBV6-5 and TRBJ2-2, with D perhaps matching TRBD2 (6 bases). Trimming pared 7 bases from V and 3 bases from J, leaving 12 bases between. Germline V CDR1 and CDR2: MNHEY, SVGAGI. This CDR3 region has 14 residues. CDR3 region: CASTLSGYTGELFF. DNA of the CDR3: TGTGCCAGCACCCTTAGCGGCTACACCGGGGAGCTGTTTTTT.

This clone showed up just a few times. The rearrangement uses TRBV2 and TRBJ1-5, with D unresolved. The CDR3 is 15 residues long. Trimming cost V 7 bases and J 1 base, with 14 bases left between them. Germline CDR1 reads SNHLY; CDR2 reads FYNNEI. The CDR3 DNA reads TGTGCCAGCACCCGAACCGGCGGAAGCAATCAGCCCCAGCATTTT. Its protein is CASTRTGGSNQPQHF.

The chain has TRBV6-5 and TRBJ1-6, with 8 bases matching TRBD1. V trimming: 6 bases; J trimming: 9 bases; junction bases outside the gene matches: 10. The V gene's germline CDR1 is MNHEY and CDR2 SVGAGI. The CDR3 consists of 15 residues. CDR3 bases: TGTGCCAGCAGGAGCCAGGGGGCCACGGGTTCACCCCTCCACTTT. Translation gives CASRSQGATGSPLHF.

The rearrangement uses TRBV7-3 and TRBJ2-1; no clear D. Germline CDR1 SGHTA, CDR2 FQGTGA. The CDR3 contains 13 residues. V was clipped by 5 bases and J by 12 bases, with 17 bases between them. CDR3 protein: CASSPPSGLGQFF. CDR3 nucleotides: TGTGCCAGCAGCCCGCCAAGTGGGCTGGGGCAGTTCTTC.

This chain joins TRBV24-1 and TRBJ1-4, with TRBD1 as a possible D gene (6 bases). Trimming removed 0 bases from V and 5 bases from J, with 12 bases in between. Per the germline V gene, CDR1 is KGHDR and CDR2 is SFDVKD. This CDR3 is built from 16 residues. As DNA, the CDR3 is TGTGCCACCAGTGATTTGGCGGACAGAGAAAATGAAAAACTGTTTTTT. The encoded protein is CATSDLADRENEKLFF.

This chain connects TRBV4-1 to TRBJ2-3, with a possible D match to TRBD1 (6 bases). The CDR3 length is 18 residues. The V end was cut by 4 bases, the J end by 1 base, with 21 bases between. Germline CDR1 MGHRA, CDR2 YSYEKL. CDR3 amino acids: CASSLLPGHPTRTDTQYF. DNA for the CDR3: TGCGCCAGCAGCCTCCTTCCGGGACACCCAACCCGCACAGATACGCAGTATTTT.

In this sample, this clone turned up once. The chain employs TRBV5-4 and TRBJ2-3; a weak D match, TRBD1 (5 bases). This CDR3 has 14 amino acids. Germline assignment: CDR1 SGHNT and CDR2 YYREEE (reference sequence). V shed 2 bases and J shed 6 bases, with 13 bases lying between them. The chain's CDR3 is CASSFSRVADTQYF. In DNA, the CDR3 is TGTGCCAGCAGCTTCAGCAGGGTTGCTGATACGCAGTATTTT.

This clone has only one observation. The chain has TRBV10-3 and TRBJ2-3; the D gene is possibly TRBD2 (6 bases). Trimming stripped 6 bases from V and 1 base from J, with 11 bases between. In germline, CDR1 is ENHRY, CDR2 SYGVKD. This CDR3 is 14 amino acids long. The chain's CDR3 is CAISGGSGTDTQYF. In DNA, the CDR3 is TGTGCCATCAGCGGGGGTTCTGGCACAGATACGCAGTATTTT.

The V and J genes are TRBV3-1 (or the pseudogene TRBV3-2) and TRBJ2-1; D is perhaps TRBD2 (7 bases). In germline, CDR1 is LGHDT, CDR2 YNNKEL (reference sequence). V lost 4 bases, J lost 2 bases, and 18 bases lay in between. The CDR3 totals 17 residues. DNA for the CDR3: TGTGCCAGCAGCCGAAGAGGGGGGGCGTTGCCCTACAATGAGCAGTTCTTC. Protein: CASSRRGGALPYNEQFF.

This chain links TRBV4-1 with TRBJ1-2; 7 positions agree with TRBD1. V was clipped by 1 base and J by 5 bases; unmatched bases: 10. CDR1 is MGHRA and CDR2 is YSYEKL in the germline V gene. The CDR3 extends over 16 amino acids. CDR3 region: CASSQGEGAKIYGYTF. The CDR3 nucleotides read TGCGCCAGCAGCCAAGGCGAGGGGGCGAAGATATATGGCTACACCTTC.

The genes are TRBV10-2 and TRBJ2-3, with 8 bases identical to TRBD2. CDR1 WSHSY and CDR2 SAAADI come from the germline V gene. The CDR3 is made up of 13 amino acids. V gave up 8 bases and J gave up 5 bases; unmatched junction bases: 6. The DNA of the CDR3 is TGCGCCAGCGTACGGGGGGGCCTAGATACGCAGTATTTT. It translates to CASVRGGLDTQYF.

This clone was counted once. This chain connects TRBV20-1 to TRBJ1-2; 7 positions agree with TRBD1. Unmatched junction bases numbered 1, after V lost 3 bases and J lost 6 bases. Germline loops: CDR1 DFQATT, CDR2 SNEGSKA (reference sequence). CDR3 length equals 11 residues. This chain's CDR3 is CSASRGDGYTF. The DNA of the CDR3 is TGCAGTGCTAGCAGGGGGGATGGCTACACCTTC.

The chain links TRBV28 to TRBJ2-6; the D gene is possibly TRBD2 (6 bases). Germline V gives CDR1 MDHEN, CDR2 SYDVKM. V lost 8 bases, J lost 0 bases, and 20 bases lay in between. This CDR3 is 18 amino acids long. CDR3 sequence (DNA): TGTGCCAGCCGGACCCTCCGCCTCGGGGGCTCTGGGGCCAACGTCCTGACTTTC. Protein: CASRTLRLGGSGANVLTF.

J is TRBJ1-5 and V is TRBV2; D is undetermined. CDR3 size: 15 residues. V was clipped by 4 bases and J by 0 bases, with 10 bases between them. In germline, CDR1 is SNHLY, CDR2 FYNNEI. The CDR3 region has the DNA TGTGCCAGCAGTGGTCGAGGGTATAGCAATCAGCCCCAGCATTTT. This encodes CASSGRGYSNQPQHF.

The V and J genes are TRBV5-1 and TRBJ1-2; D might be TRBD1 (6 bases). Trimming removed 6 bases from V and 6 bases from J, with 18 bases in between. The CDR3 spans 14 residues. Looked up from germline, CDR1 is SGHRS and CDR2 is YFSETQ. CDR3 nucleotide sequence: TGCGCCAGCATGACAGGCCCATCGTCAGATGGCTACACCTTC. It is translated as CASMTGPSSDGYTF.

CDR3: CASSLGTGGEQYF. CDR3 DNA: TGTGCCAGCAGCTTAGGGACAGGCGGCGAGCAGTACTTC. The chain couples TRBV7-2 to TRBJ2-7, with TRBD1 identical over 7 bases. The CDR3 runs to 13 residues. The germline gives CDR1 SGHTA, CDR2 FQGNSA. The J segment lost 6 bases and the V segment lost 1 base, leaving 3 bases of the junction unmatched. Drawing the rest from reference TRBV7-2 and TRBJ2-7, the complete variable domain is GAGVSQSPSNKVTEKGKDVELRCDPISGHTALYWYRQSLGQGLEFLIYFQGNSAPDKSGLPSDRFSAERTGGSVSTLTIQRTQQEDSAVYLCASSLGTGGEQYFGPGTRLTVT.

The gene calls are TRBV7-2 and TRBJ1-5; D gene ambiguous. Trimming shortened V by 1 base and J by 4 bases, and 8 bases separated the two germline ends. The CDR3 has 14 residues. Germline V lookup: CDR1 SGHTA, CDR2 FQGNSA. The CDR3 DNA sequence: TGTGCCAGCAGCTTAGGAGGGCCTAATCAGCCCCAGCATTTT. Protein: CASSLGGPNQPQHF.

This clone was seen only once. This sequence joins TRBV30 and TRBJ1-1; 8 bases align to TRBD1. The CDR3 sequence is 14 residues long. Germline lookup yields CDR1 GTSNPN and CDR2 SVGIG (reference sequence). Trimming took 3 bases from V and 1 from J; bases not matched to a gene: 4. The CDR3 coding sequence is TGTGCCTGGAGGCGGACAGGGTGGAACACTGAAGCTTTCTTT. Translating gives CAWRRTGWNTEAFF.

The CDR3 loop reads CASSLDTGGSGGYTF. The CDR3 region has the DNA TGCGCCAGCAGCTTGGATACAGGGGGCTCGGGTGGCTACACCTTC. The chain recombines TRBV5-1 with TRBJ1-2; 9 nucleotides match TRBD1. Germline V gives CDR1 SGHRS, CDR2 YFSETQ. The CDR3 extends over 15 amino acids. The V segment lost 0 bases and the J segment 7 bases; nucleotides outside the gene matches: 7.

This sequence joins TRBV3-1 (or the pseudogene TRBV3-2) and TRBJ2-5; 7 nucleotides line up with TRBD2. The CDR3 totals 15 residues. V shed 1 base and J 5 bases; nucleotides not matched to a gene: 7. Per germline, CDR1 LGHDT and CDR2 YNNKEL (reference sequence). The CDR3, as DNA: TGTGCCAGCAGCCAAGTAAGCGGGGCCGGGGAGACCCAGTACTTC. Its translation is CASSQVSGAGETQYF.